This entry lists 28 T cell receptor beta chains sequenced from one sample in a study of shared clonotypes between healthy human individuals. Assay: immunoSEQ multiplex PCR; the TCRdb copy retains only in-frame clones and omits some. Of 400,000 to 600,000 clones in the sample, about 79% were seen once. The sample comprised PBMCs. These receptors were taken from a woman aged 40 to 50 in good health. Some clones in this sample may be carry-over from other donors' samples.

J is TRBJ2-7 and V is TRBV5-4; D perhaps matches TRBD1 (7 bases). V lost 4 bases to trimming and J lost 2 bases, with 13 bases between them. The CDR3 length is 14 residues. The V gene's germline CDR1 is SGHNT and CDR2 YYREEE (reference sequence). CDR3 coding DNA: TGTGCCAGCAGCATTGGCGGGACAGCCTACGAGCAGTACTTC. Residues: CASSIGGTAYEQYF.

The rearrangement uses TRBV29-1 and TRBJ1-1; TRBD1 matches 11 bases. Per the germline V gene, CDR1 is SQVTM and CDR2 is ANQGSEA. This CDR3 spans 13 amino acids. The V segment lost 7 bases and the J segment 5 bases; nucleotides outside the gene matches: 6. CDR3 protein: CSAGQGAVTEAFF. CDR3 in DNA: TGCAGCGCCGGACAGGGGGCTGTTACTGAAGCTTTCTTT.

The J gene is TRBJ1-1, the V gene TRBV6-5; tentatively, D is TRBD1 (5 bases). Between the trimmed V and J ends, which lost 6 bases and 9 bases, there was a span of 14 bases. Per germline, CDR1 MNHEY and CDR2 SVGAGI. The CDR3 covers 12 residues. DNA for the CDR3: TGTGCCAGCAGCTACCGTGACAGTCAAGCTTTCTTT. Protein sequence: CASSYRDSQAFF.

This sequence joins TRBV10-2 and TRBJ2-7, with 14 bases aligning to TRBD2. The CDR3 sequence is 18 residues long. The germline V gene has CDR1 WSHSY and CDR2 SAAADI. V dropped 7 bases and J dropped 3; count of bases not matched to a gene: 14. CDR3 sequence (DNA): TGCGCCAGCACCAAGACTAGCGGGAGGGCCATTGAAGGCTACGAGCAGTACTTC. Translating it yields CASTKTSGRAIEGYEQYF.

In DNA, the CDR3 is TGCGCCAGCAGCCATCTCGCAGCGACCCCGATCTACGAGCAGTACTTC. Its protein is CASSHLAATPIYEQYF. The V call is TRBV4-1, the J call TRBJ2-7; D gene unclear. Germline V lookup: CDR1 MGHRA, CDR2 YSYEKL. The CDR3 consists of 16 residues. V lost 3 bases and J 3 bases, leaving 18 bases between the germline ends.

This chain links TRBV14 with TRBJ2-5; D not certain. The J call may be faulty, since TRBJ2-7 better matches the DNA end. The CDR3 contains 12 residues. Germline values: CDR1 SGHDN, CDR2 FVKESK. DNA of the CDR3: TGTGCCAGCAGCCCCTCGGTGGGCGAGCAGTACTTC. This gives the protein CASSPSVGEQYF.

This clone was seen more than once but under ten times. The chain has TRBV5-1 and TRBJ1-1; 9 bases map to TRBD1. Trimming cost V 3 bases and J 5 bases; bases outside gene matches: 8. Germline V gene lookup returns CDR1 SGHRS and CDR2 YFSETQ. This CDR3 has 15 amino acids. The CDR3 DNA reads TGCGCCAGCAGCTCAACGCAGACAGGGGGAACTGAAGCTTTCTTT. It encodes CASSSTQTGGTEAFF.

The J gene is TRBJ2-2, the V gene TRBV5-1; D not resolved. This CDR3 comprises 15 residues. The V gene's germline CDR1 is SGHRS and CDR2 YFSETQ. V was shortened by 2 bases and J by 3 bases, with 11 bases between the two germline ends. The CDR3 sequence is CASSLSAGDTGELFF. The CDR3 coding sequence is TGCGCCAGCAGCTTATCGGCAGGTGACACCGGGGAGCTGTTTTTT. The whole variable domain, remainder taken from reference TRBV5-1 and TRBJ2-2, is KAGVTQTPRYLIKTRGQQVTLSCSPISGHRSVSWYQQTPGQGLQFLFEYFSETQRNKGNFPGRFSGRQFSNSRSEMNVSTLELGDSALYLCASSLSAGDTGELFFGEGSRLTVL.

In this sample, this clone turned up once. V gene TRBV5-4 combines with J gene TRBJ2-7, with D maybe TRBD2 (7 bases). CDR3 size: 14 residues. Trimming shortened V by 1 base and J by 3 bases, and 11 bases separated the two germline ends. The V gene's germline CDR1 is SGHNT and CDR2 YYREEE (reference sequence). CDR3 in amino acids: CASSLKGGRYEQYF. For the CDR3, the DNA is TGTGCCAGCAGCTTGAAGGGGGGGCGCTACGAGCAGTACTTC.

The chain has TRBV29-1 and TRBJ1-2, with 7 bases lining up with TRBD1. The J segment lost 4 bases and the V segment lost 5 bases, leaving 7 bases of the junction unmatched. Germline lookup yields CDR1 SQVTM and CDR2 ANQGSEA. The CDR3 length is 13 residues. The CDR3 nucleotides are TGCAGCGTTTACAGGGGCCAAACCTATGGCTACACCTTC. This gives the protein CSVYRGQTYGYTF.

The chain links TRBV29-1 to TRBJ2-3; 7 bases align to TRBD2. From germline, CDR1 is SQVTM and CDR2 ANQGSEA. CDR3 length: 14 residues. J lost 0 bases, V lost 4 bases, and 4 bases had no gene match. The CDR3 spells CSVVGRTSTDTQYF. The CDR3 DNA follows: TGCAGCGTTGTCGGGAGGACTAGCACAGATACGCAGTATTTT.

As DNA, the CDR3 is TGTGCCAGCAGACGGATCAGCGTTGGCTATGGCTACACCTTC. Its protein is CASRRISVGYGYTF. The chain has TRBV5-6 and TRBJ1-2; D not resolved. The CDR3 spans 14 residues. V lost 5 bases and J lost 4, with 15 bases in between. Germline lookup yields CDR1 SGHDT and CDR2 YYEEEE.

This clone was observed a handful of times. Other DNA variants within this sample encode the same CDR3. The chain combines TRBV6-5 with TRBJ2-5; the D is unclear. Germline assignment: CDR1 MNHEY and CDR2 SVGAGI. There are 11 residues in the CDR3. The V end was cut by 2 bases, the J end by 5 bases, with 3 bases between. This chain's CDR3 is CASSYGETQYF. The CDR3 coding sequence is TGTGCCAGCAGTTACGGTGAGACCCAGTACTTC.

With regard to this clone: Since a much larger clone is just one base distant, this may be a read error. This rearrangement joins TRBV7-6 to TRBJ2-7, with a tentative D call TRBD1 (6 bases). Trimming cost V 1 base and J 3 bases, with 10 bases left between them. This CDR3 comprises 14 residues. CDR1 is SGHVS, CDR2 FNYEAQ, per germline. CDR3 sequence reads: CASSLGTESYEQYF. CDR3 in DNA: TGTGCCAGCAGCTTAGGGACAGAGAGCTACGAGCAGTACTTC.

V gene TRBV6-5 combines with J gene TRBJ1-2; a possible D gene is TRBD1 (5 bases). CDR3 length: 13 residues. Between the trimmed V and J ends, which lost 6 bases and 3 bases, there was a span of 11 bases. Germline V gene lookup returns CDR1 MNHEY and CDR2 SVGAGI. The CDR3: CASRPLGDYGYTF. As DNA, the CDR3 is TGTGCCAGCAGGCCCCTGGGGGACTATGGCTACACCTTC.

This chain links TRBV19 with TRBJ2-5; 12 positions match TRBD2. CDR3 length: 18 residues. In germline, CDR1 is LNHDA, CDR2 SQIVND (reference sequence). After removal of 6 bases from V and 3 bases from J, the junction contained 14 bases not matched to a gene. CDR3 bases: TGTGCCAGTAGAAACAGGGGGAGAAGACTAGCGGGAGAAGAGACCCAGTACTTC. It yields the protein CASRNRGRRLAGEETQYF.

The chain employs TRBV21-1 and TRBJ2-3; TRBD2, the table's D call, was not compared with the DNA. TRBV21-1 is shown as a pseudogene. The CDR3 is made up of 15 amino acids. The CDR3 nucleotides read TGTGCCAGCAGCAAATTGGCGGACTCGACAGATACGCAGTATTTT. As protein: CASSKLADSTDTQYF.

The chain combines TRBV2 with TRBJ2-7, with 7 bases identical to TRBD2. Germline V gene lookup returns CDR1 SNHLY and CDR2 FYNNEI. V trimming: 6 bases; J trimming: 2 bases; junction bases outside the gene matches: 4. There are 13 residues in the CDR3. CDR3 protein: CASRTSDTYEQYF. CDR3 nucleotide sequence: TGTGCCAGCAGAACTAGCGATACCTACGAGCAGTACTTC.

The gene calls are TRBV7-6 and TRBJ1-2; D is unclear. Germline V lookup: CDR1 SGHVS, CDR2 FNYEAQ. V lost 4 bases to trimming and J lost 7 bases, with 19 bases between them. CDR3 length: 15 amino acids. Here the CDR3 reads CASSSRFAKAGGYTF. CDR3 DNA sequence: TGTGCCAGCAGCTCCCGGTTTGCAAAGGCTGGTGGCTACACCTTC. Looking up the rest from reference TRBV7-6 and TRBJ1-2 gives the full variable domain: GAGVSQSPRYKVTKRGQDVALRCDPISGHVSLYWYRQALGQGPEFLTYFNYEAQQDKSGLPNDRFSAERPEGSISTLTIQRTEQRDSAMYRCASSSRFAKAGGYTFGSGTRLTVV.

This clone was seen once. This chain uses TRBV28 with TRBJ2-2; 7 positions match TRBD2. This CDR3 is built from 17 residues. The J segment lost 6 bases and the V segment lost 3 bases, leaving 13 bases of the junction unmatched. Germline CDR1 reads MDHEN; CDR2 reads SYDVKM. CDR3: CASSFPRGRDMPGELFF. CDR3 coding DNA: TGTGCCAGCAGTTTCCCGCGGGGGAGGGATATGCCCGGGGAGCTGTTTTTT. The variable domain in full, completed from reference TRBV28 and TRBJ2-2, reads DVKVTQSSRYLVKRTGEKVFLECVQDMDHENMFWYRQDPGLGLRLIYFSYDVKMKEKGDIPEGYSVSREKKERFSLILESASTNQTSMYLCASSFPRGRDMPGELFFGEGSRLTVL.

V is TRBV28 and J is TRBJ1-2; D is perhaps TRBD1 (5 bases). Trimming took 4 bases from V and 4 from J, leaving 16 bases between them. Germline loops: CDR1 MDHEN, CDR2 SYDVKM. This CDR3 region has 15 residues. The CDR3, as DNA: TGTGCCAGCAGTTCCGGGACGTCTACTTTCTATGGCTACACCTTC. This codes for CASSSGTSTFYGYTF.

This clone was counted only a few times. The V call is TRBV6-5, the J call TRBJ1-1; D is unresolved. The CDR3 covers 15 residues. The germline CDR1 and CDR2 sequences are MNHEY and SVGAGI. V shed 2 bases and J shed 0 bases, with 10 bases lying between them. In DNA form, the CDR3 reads TGTGCCAGCAGTTACCGTCCAGAACTGAACACTGAAGCTTTCTTT. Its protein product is CASSYRPELNTEAFF.

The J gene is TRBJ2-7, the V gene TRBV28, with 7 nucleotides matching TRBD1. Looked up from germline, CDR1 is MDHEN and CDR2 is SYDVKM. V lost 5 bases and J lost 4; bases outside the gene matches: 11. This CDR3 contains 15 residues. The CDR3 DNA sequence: TGTGCCAGCAGTCCCTCCGACAGGGCCCAATACGAGCAGTACTTC. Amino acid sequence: CASSPSDRAQYEQYF.

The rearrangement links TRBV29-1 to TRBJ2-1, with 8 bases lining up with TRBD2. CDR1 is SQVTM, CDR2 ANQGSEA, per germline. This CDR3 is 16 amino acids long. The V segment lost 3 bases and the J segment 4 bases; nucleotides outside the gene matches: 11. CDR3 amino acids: CSVDLVRERGYNEQFF. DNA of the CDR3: TGCAGCGTTGATCTGGTGCGGGAGCGGGGGTACAATGAGCAGTTCTTC.

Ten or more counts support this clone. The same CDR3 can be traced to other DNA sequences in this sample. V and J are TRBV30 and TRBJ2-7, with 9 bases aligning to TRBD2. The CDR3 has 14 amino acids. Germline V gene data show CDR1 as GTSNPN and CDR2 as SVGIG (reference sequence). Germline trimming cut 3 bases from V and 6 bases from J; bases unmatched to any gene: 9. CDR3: CAWRPWREGREQYF. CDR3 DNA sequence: TGTGCCTGGAGGCCCTGGCGGGAGGGCCGCGAGCAGTACTTC. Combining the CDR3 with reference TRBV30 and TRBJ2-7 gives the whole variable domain SQTIHQWPATLVQPVGSPLSLECTVEGTSNPNLYWYRQAAGRGLQLLFYSVGIGQISSEVPQNLSASRPQDRQFILSSKKLLLSDSGFYLCAWRPWREGREQYFGPGTRLTVT.

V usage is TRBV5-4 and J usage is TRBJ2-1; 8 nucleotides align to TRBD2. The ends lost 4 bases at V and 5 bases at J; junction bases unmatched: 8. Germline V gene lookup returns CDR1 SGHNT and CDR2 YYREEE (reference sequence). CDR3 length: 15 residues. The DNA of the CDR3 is TGTGCCAGCAGCAGTACTAGCGGAGTGAACAATGAGCAGTTCTTC. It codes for CASSSTSGVNNEQFF.

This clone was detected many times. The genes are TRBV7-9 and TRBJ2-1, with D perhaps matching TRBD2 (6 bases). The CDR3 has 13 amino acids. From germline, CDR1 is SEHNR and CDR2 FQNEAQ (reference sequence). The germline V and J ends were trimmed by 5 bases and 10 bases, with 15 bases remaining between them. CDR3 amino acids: CASSPRLVREQFF. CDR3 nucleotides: TGTGCCAGCAGCCCAAGACTAGTCCGGGAGCAGTTCTTC.

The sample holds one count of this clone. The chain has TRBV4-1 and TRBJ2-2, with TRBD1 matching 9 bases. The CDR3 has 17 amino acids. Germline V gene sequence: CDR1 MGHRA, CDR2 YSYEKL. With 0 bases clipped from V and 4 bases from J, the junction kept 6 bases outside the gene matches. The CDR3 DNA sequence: TGCGCCAGCAGCCAAGATTCGGGGACAGGGCTCACCGGGGAGCTGTTTTTT. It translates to CASSQDSGTGLTGELFF.